These T cell receptor beta chains were read from a single sample in a study of T cells expressing NK-cell markers. TCRdb reprocessed the 5' RACE reads; each CDR3 protein has one entry and no DNA is given. The sample totals some 410,000 distinct CDR3 sequences. The sequencing sample was made of blood T cells: a sorted CD56 or NKG2C T cell subset, CD4+ or CD8+ T cells, or bulk PBMC T cells (not recorded which). The receptors derive from a woman aged 18 to 69 in good health. CDR3s include the opening cysteine and the closing phenylalanine or tryptophan.

V gene	CDR3 length	J gene	CDR3 protein
TRBV7-9	14	TRBJ1-1	CASSVSWGNTEAFF
TRBV18	16	TRBJ1-2	CASSPYTGTLNYGYTF
TRBV27	14	TRBJ1-4	CASSFGTETEKLFF
TRBV12-3/TRBV12-4	13	TRBJ2-3	CASNKGGRGMQYF
TRBV14	12	TRBJ2-5	CASSQPHQTQYF
TRBV11-2	20	TRBJ2-3	CASSQPTSGRISSSTDTQYF
TRBV5-5	15	TRBJ2-5	CASNHPLAAQETQYF
TRBV20-1	11	TRBJ2-1	CSAGAYNEQFF
TRBV20-1	13	TRBJ2-3	CSAGTTRTDTQYF
TRBV4-1	13	TRBJ2-2	CASSQGPDFELFF
TRBV9	17	TRBJ2-3	CASSVLEGGPYTDTQYF
TRBV12-3/TRBV12-4	15	TRBJ2-5	CASTPRNRGWETQYF
TRBV24-1	16	TRBJ2-3	CATSPPSVTGTDTQYF